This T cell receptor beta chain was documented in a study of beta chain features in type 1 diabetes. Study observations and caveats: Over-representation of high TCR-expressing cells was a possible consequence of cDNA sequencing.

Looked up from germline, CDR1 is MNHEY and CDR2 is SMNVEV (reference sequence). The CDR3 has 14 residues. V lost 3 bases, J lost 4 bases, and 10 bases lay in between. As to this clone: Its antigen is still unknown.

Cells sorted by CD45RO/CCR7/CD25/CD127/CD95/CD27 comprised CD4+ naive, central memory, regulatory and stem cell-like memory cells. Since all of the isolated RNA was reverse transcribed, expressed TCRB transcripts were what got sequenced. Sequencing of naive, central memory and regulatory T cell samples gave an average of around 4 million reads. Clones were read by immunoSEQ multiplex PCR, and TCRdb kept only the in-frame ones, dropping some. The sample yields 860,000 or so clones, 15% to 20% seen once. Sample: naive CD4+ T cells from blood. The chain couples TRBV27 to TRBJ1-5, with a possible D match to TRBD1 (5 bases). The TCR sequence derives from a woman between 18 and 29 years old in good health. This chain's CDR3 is CASSFGRGNQPQHF. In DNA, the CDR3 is TGTGCCAGCAGTTTTGGTAGGGGTAATCAGCCCCAGCATTTT.